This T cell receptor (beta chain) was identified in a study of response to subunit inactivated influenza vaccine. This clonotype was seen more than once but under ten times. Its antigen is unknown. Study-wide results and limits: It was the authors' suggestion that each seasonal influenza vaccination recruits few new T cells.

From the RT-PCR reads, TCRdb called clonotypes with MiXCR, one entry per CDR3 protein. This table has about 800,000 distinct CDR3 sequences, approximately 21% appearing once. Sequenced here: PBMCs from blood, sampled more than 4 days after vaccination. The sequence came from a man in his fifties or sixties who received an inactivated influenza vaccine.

CDR3 sequence: CASSYQDSYNEQFF. In nucleotides, the CDR3 is TGTGCCAGCAGTTACCAGGACAGCTACAATGAGCAGTTCTTC. The V and J genes are TRBV6-5 and TRBJ2-1, with D possibly TRBD1 on 6 matching bases. The V gene's germline CDR1 is MNHEY and CDR2 SVGAGI. V lost 2 bases and J 3 bases, leaving 8 bases between the germline ends. This CDR3 is 14 amino acids long.